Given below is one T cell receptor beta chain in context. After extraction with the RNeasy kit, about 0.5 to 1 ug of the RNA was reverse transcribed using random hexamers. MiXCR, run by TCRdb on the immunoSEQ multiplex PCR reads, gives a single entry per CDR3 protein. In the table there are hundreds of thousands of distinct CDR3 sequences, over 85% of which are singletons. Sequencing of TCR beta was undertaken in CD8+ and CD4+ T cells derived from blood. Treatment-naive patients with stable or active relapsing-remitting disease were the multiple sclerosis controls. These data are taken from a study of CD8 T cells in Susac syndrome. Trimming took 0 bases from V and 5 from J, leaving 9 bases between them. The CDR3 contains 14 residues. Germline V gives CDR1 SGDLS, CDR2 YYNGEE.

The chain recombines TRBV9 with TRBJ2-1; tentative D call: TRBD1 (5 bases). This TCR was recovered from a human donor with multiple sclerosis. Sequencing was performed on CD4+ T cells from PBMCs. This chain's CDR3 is CASSVVGDNNEQFF. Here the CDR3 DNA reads TGTGCCAGCAGCGTAGTAGGGGATAACAATGAGCAGTTCTTC.